Below are 3 T cell receptor beta chains sequenced from a single sample in a study of beta chain features in type 1 diabetes. Broader study findings: Researchers report that Type 1 diabetes patients had moderately but significantly shorter TCRB CDR3s across all four CD4+ subsets.

Their antigen targets remain unknown. Isolated RNA was reverse transcribed in full, so expressed TCRB transcripts were sequenced. The data were produced by immunoSEQ multiplex PCR, yet TCRdb's version contains in-frame clones alone and is incomplete. The repertoire has some 700,000 clones, over 10% of them found once; the top ten carry 0.022%. The sequenced sample was naive CD4+ T cells from blood. These receptors were obtained from a man aged 18 to 29 with type 1 diabetes.

This clone was found a few times. The chain recombines TRBV6-5 with TRBJ2-7; D gene ambiguous. Trimming left V 2 bases short and J 0 bases short, with 14 bases between. The CDR3 contains 16 residues. Germline CDR1 reads MNHEY; CDR2 reads SVGAGI. This CDR3 reads CASSYQSPLFSYEQYF. CDR3 bases: TGTGCCAGCAGTTACCAAAGTCCCCTCTTCTCCTACGAGCAGTACTTC.

In this sample, this clone turned up a few times. The chain recombines TRBV2 with TRBJ1-2; possibly TRBD1 for D (5 bases). CDR3 length: 13 residues. The ends were cut back, 7 bases at V and 3 bases at J, with 12 bases in the middle. Germline V gene lookup returns CDR1 SNHLY and CDR2 FYNNEI. CDR3 sequence (DNA): TGTGCCAGCAACCCCAGGGCGGACTATGGCTACACCTTC. Encoded protein: CASNPRADYGYTF.

V usage is TRBV7-3 and J usage is TRBJ2-7; TRBD1 is a possible D gene (5 bases). There are 13 residues in the CDR3. V lost 1 base to trimming and J lost 6 bases, with 10 bases between them. Germline V lookup: CDR1 SGHTA, CDR2 FQGTGA. CDR3 loop: CASSLIGASEQYF. The CDR3 DNA follows: TGTGCCAGCAGCTTAATTGGGGCTAGCGAGCAGTACTTC.